A selection of T cell receptor beta chains follows, all from one sample in a study of cytomegalovirus exposure and HLA in healthy donors. Method: immunoSEQ multiplex PCR; TCRdb's copy keeps in-frame clones and lacks some. Among some 96,000 clones listed, approximately 76% were seen once. Sequencing used PBMCs. The receptor set was obtained from a man aged 35-49 years in good health and CMV-seronegative. The CDR3 runs from the conserved cysteine through the conserved F or W. D genes are given only for firm matches. Rows give clone size only sometimes, using once, few, many, or a class for an expanded clone.

>TRBV5-1|-|TRBJ2-3|TRBD1
CASSPDRGNTDTQYF
TGCGCCAGCAGCCCGGACAGGGGGAACACAGATACGCAGTATTTT
>TRBV29-1|-|TRBJ2-7|-
CSGRDNYEQYF
TGCAGCGGACGGGACAACTACGAGCAGTACTTC
>TRBV11-2|-|TRBJ2-3|-
CASSLDLGAGTDTQYF
TGTGCCAGCAGCTTAGATCTGGGGGCAGGGACAGATACGCAGTATTTT
>TRBV18|-|TRBJ2-7|-
CASSPTDYEQYF
TGTGCCAGCTCACCGACAGACTACGAGCAGTACTTC
>TRBV28|few|TRBJ2-1|TRBD2
CASSLGTSGYNEQFF
TGTGCCAGCAGTCTCGGGACTAGCGGGTACAATGAGCAGTTCTTC
>TRBV6-6|-|TRBJ2-7|TRBD1
CASSRTGGWEQYF
TGTGCCAGCAGCCGGACAGGGGGCTGGGAGCAGTACTTC
>TRBV6-1|-|TRBJ2-7|TRBD2
CASSGGLAGVLSYEQYF
TGTGCCAGCAGTGGCGGACTAGCGGGAGTTCTCTCCTACGAGCAGTACTTC
>TRBV2|-|TRBJ2-7|TRBD2
CASFELAGGGEQYF
TGTGCCAGCTTCGAGCTAGCGGGAGGCGGCGAGCAGTACTTC
>TRBV29-1|-|TRBJ2-2|TRBD1
CSRTGNTGELFF
TGCAGCCGGACAGGCAACACCGGGGAGCTGTTTTTT
>TRBV15|-|TRBJ2-1|-
CATSRDGQGSREFF
TGTGCCACCAGCAGAGATGGGCAGGGGAGTAGGGAGTTCTTC
>TRBV6-4|-|TRBJ2-2|TRBD1
CASSDSAGGTGELFF
TGTGCCAGCAGTGACTCGGCAGGGGGCACCGGGGAGCTGTTTTTT
>TRBV19|few|TRBJ1-5|-
CASSIGGVGNQPQHF
TGTGCCAGTAGTATTGGAGGGGTAGGCAATCAGCCCCAGCATTTT
>TRBV29-1|-|TRBJ2-5|-
CSVERGGVRETQYF
TGCAGCGTTGAAAGGGGGGGGGTTAGGGAGACCCAGTACTTC
>TRBV27|-|TRBJ2-7|TRBD2
CASSLLLTPGGGEQYF
TGTGCCAGCAGTTTATTATTGACCCCGGGAGGCGGGGAGCAGTACTTC
>TRBV5-1|-|TRBJ2-3|-
CASSLSQFTDTQYF
TGCGCCAGCAGCTTGTCCCAGTTCACAGATACGCAGTATTTT
>TRBV7-9|-|TRBJ2-5|-
CASRGAGPTPKETQYF
TGTGCCAGCAGGGGCGCGGGTCCCACCCCGAAAGAGACCCAGTACTTC
>TRBV18|once|TRBJ2-3|TRBD2
CASSPTQASGTDTQYF
TGTGCCAGCTCACCCACTCAAGCTAGCGGGACAGATACGCAGTATTTT
>TRBV2|-|TRBJ2-7|-
CASSEWGQAFDEQYF
TGTGCCAGCAGTGAATGGGGGCAGGCCTTCGACGAGCAGTACTTC
>TRBV5-6|-|TRBJ1-6|TRBD1
CASSFSDRGNSPLHF
TGTGCCAGCAGCTTTTCCGACAGGGGAAATTCACCCCTCCACTTT
>TRBV6-4|-|TRBJ1-2|TRBD1
CASSAQGSYGYTF
TGTGCCAGCAGCGCACAGGGGAGCTATGGCTACACCTTC
>TRBV6-6|-|TRBJ2-1|-
CASNPPGTDYNEQFF
TGTGCCAGCAACCCCCCAGGGACTGACTACAATGAGCAGTTCTTC
>TRBV4-1|-|TRBJ2-2|-
CASSQEERAGGELFF
TGCGCCAGCAGCCAAGAGGAGAGGGCGGGCGGGGAGCTGTTTTTT
>TRBV30|-|TRBJ2-1|-
CAWRLAGRNEQFF
TGTGCCTGGAGGCTGGCAGGGCGGAATGAGCAGTTCTTC
>TRBV9|-|TRBJ2-1|-
CASSNRVGYNEQFF
TGTGCCAGCAGCAACAGGGTCGGCTACAATGAGCAGTTCTTC
>TRBV19|-|TRBJ2-1|TRBD1
CASSDARDRGLNEQFF
TGTGCCAGTAGTGACGCCCGGGACAGGGGTTTGAATGAGCAGTTCTTC
>TRBV29-1|once|TRBJ2-3|TRBD2
CSVDTSGTDTQYF
TGCAGCGTTGACACTAGCGGCACAGATACGCAGTATTTT
>TRBV4-2|few|TRBJ1-1|TRBD1
CASSHAGTGGTEAFF
TGTGCCAGCAGCCATGCCGGGACAGGGGGCACTGAAGCTTTCTTT
>TRBV7-9|-|TRBJ2-1|-
CASSYETGNEQFF
TGTGCCAGCAGCTACGAGACAGGTAATGAGCAGTTCTTC
>TRBV7-8|-|TRBJ2-1|TRBD2
CASSLRGLAGLGEQFF
TGTGCCAGCAGCTTAAGGGGACTAGCGGGGTTGGGCGAGCAGTTCTTC
>TRBV2|-|TRBJ2-1|TRBD1
CASRIQGALYNEQFF
TGTGCCAGCAGGATTCAGGGGGCCCTATACAATGAGCAGTTCTTC
>TRBV6-6|-|TRBJ2-7|-
CASSYVPGENEQYF
TGTGCCAGCAGTTACGTTCCGGGTGAAAACGAGCAGTACTTC
>TRBV28|-|TRBJ2-1|-
CASSFTRRSYNEQFF
TGTGCCAGCAGTTTTACACGGAGAAGCTACAATGAGCAGTTCTTC
>TRBV11-2|-|TRBJ1-2|-
CASKGQKNYGYTF
TGTGCCAGCAAAGGACAGAAGAACTATGGCTACACCTTC
>TRBV12-1|-|TRBJ2-7|-
CASSSSFDEQYF
TGTGCCAGCAGCTCCTCCTTTGACGAGCAGTACTTC
>TRBV14|-|TRBJ2-2|-
CASSQSWSAGELFF
TGTGCCAGCAGCCAATCTTGGAGCGCCGGGGAGCTGTTTTTT
>TRBV7-9|once|TRBJ2-7|TRBD1
CASSHVRDSYYEQYF
TGTGCCAGCAGCCACGTACGGGACAGTTACTACGAGCAGTACTTC
>TRBV9|-|TRBJ2-5|TRBD1
CASSTGQGQETQYF
TGTGCCAGCAGCACTGGACAGGGTCAAGAGACCCAGTACTTC
>TRBV7-3|-|TRBJ1-2|-
CASSLQGGHGYTF
TGTGCCAGCAGCCTCCAAGGAGGTCATGGCTACACCTTC
>TRBV28|-|TRBJ2-1|TRBD2
CASSIFLPGGVSYNEQFF
TGTGCCAGCAGTATATTTCTCCCGGGGGGGGTCTCCTACAATGAGCAGTTCTTC
>TRBV7-2|-|TRBJ2-1|TRBD2
CASSLAPGLAYNEQFF
TGTGCCAGCAGCTTAGCGCCGGGACTAGCCTACAATGAGCAGTTCTTC
>TRBV11-1|-|TRBJ1-2|-
CASSWTTGTNYGYTF
TGTGCCAGCAGCTGGACGACAGGAACTAACTATGGCTACACCTTC
>TRBV6-1|-|TRBJ1-2|-
CASSEGRGSGYTF
TGTGCCAGCAGTGAAGGGCGGGGATCTGGCTACACCTTC
>TRBV5-8|-|TRBJ2-1|-
CASSLTGNEQFF
TGTGCCAGCAGCTTGACAGGCAATGAGCAGTTCTTC
>TRBV11-2|once|TRBJ1-2|-
CASSLDPQPYGGYTF
TGTGCCAGCAGCTTAGATCCACAGCCCTATGGTGGCTACACCTTC
>TRBV19|-|TRBJ2-3|-
CASSIGQFDTQYF
TGTGCCAGTAGTATTGGCCAGTTTGATACGCAGTATTTT
>TRBV27|-|TRBJ1-6|-
CASSNVPRTVFSYNSPLHF
TGTGCCAGCAGTAACGTCCCCCGGACAGTATTCTCCTATAATTCACCCCTCCACTTT
>TRBV28|-|TRBJ2-2|TRBD1
CASLKSGTGDSGELFF
TGTGCCAGCCTAAAATCCGGGACAGGGGATTCCGGGGAGCTGTTTTTT
>TRBV9|-|TRBJ2-7|TRBD1
CASSVGKDRASYEQYF
TGTGCCAGCAGCGTAGGGAAGGACAGGGCATCCTACGAGCAGTACTTC
>TRBV9|once|TRBJ2-1|-
CASSVGSRGEEQFF
TGTGCCAGCAGCGTAGGAAGTCGCGGGGAGGAGCAGTTCTTC
>TRBV4-1|-|TRBJ2-7|-
CASSQTPGSYEQYF
TGCGCCAGCAGCCAAACCCCGGGCTCCTACGAGCAGTACTTC
>TRBV6-1|-|TRBJ1-2|-
CASRETVPPRSKQLANYGYTF
TGTGCCAGCAGGGAAACAGTGCCACCCCGGTCCAAACAACTGGCTAACTATGGCTACACCTTC
>TRBV28|-|TRBJ2-3|TRBD2
CASSQLAGARGDTQYF
TGTGCCAGCAGCCAACTAGCGGGGGCTAGGGGAGATACGCAGTATTTT
>TRBV6-4|-|TRBJ2-7|TRBD2
CASSVVGGSYEQYF
TGTGCCAGCAGTGTGGTAGGCGGGAGCTACGAGCAGTACTTC
>TRBV5-1|-|TRBJ2-2|TRBD1
CASRDNAGGFTGELFF
TGCGCCAGCAGGGATAACGCAGGGGGTTTCACCGGGGAGCTGTTTTTT
>TRBV6-1|-|TRBJ2-7|TRBD1
CASSPSGQGIYEQYF
TGTGCCAGCAGTCCTTCTGGACAGGGGATTTACGAGCAGTACTTC
>TRBV5-1|-|TRBJ2-7|TRBD2
CASSLFGGRGTYEQYF
TGCGCCAGCAGCTTGTTCGGCGGGAGGGGAACCTACGAGCAGTACTTC
>TRBV5-1|-|TRBJ2-2|TRBD2
CASSLYGRGKAGELFF
TGCGCCAGCAGCCTGTATGGGCGGGGGAAGGCCGGGGAGCTGTTTTTT